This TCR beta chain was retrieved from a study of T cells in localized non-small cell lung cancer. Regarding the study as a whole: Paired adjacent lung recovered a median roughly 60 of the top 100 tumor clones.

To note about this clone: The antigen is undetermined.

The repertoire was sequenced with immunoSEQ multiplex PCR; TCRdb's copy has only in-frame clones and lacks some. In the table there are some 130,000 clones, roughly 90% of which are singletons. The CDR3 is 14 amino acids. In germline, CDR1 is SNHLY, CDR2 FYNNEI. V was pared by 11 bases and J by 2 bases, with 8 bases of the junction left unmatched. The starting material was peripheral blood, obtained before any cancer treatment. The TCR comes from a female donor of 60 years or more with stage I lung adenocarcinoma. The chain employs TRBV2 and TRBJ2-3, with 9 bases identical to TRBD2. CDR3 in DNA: TGTGCCGTAAAGCGGGAGGACTACACAGATACGCAGTATTTT. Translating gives CAVKREDYTDTQYF.